The present T cell receptor delta chain was sequenced within a study of gamma-delta T cells after stem cell transplantation (dated by TCRdb to about 2016). Trimming takes 5 bases from V and 0 bases from J, and the germline ends sit 31 bases apart. The CDR3, from cysteine to phenylalanine, totals 21 residues. Only the CDR3 region is kept as DNA, spanning 63 bases read in frame from base 1. CDR1 TSWWSYY and CDR2 QGS are derived from the germline V gene. The protocol used for the library was RT-PCR. Sequencer: Illumina MiSeq. Clone calls in TCRdb were regenerated from the public reads with CATT, after which identical DNA sequences shared one row. Recorded for this sample are 1,500 to 2,000 delta-chain clones; approximately 33% of them occurred a single time. Jointly, the top ten make up approximately 17% of the sample. On this clone: Its antigen is unknown. No much larger clone is present one base from it, and per-base qualities are unavailable.

The TCR comes from a human donor. It is not recorded whose cells these are; they may come from a transplant donor. The chain employs TRDV1 and TRDJ1; TRDD3 might be the D gene, on 6 matching bases. The sample taken for sequencing was gamma-delta T cells. The CDR3 has the sequence CALGNRRYWEIPVSYTDKLIF. The DNA sequence is as follows: TGTGCTCTTGGGAACCGCCGGTACTGGGAGATACCCGTCAGCTACACCGATAAACTCATCTTT.